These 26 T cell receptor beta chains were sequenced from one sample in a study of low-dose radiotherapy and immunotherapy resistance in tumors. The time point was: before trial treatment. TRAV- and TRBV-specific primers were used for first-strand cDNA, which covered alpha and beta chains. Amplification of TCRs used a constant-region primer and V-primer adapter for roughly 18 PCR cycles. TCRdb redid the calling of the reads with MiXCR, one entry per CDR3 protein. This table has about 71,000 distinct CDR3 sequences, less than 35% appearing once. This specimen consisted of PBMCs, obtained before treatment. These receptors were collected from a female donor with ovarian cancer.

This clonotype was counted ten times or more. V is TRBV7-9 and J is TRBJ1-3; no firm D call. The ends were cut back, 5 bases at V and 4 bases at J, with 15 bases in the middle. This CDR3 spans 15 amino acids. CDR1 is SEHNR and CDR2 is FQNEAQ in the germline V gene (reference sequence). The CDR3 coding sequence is TGTGCCAGCAGCCGTGAGGTCGGGATGGGAAACACCATATATTTT. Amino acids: CASSREVGMGNTIYF. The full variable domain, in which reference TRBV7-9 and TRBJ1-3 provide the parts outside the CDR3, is DTGVSQNPRHKITKRGQNVTFRCDPISEHNRLYWYRQTLGQGPEFLTYFQNEAQLEKSRLLSDRFSAERPKGSFSTLEIQRTEQGDSAMYLCASSREVGMGNTIYFGEGSWLTVV.

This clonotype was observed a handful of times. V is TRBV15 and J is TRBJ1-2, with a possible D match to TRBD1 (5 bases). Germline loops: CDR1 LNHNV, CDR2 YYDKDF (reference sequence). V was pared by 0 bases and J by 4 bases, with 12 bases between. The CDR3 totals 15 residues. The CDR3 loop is CATSRDRAGTYGYTF. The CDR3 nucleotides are TGTGCCACCAGCAGAGATAGGGCAGGGACCTATGGCTACACCTTC. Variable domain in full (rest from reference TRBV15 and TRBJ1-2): DAMVIQNPRYQVTQFGKPVTLSCSQTLNHNVMYWYQQKSSQAPKLLFHYYDKDFNNEADTPDNFQSRRPNTSFCFLDIRSPGLGDTAMYLCATSRDRAGTYGYTFGSGTRLTVV.

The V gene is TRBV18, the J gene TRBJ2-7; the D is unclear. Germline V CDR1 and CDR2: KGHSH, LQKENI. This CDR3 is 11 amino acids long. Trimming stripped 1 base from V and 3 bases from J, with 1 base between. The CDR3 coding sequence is TGTGCCAGCTCACCACGCTACGAGCAGTACTTC. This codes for CASSPRYEQYF.

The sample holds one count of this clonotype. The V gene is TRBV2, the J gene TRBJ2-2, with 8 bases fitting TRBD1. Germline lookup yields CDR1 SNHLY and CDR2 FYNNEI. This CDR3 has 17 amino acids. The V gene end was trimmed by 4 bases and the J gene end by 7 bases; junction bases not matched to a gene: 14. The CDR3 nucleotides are TGTGCCAGCAGTGGGTTGTTCCCGGGACAGGCAGACGGGGAGCTGTTTTTT. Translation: CASSGLFPGQADGELFF. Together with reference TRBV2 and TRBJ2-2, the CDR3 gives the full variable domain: EPEVTQTPSHQVTQMGQEVILRCVPISNHLYFYWYRQILGQKVEFLVSFYNNEISEKSEIFDDQFSVERPDGSNFTLKIRSTKLEDSAMYFCASSGLFPGQADGELFFGEGSRLTVL.

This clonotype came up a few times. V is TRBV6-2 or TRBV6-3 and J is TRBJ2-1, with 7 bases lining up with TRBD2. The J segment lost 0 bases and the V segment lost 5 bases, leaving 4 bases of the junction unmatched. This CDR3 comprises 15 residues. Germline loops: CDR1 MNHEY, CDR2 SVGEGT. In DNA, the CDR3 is TGTGCCAGCAGTGCCGGCGGGGGCTCCTACAATGAGCAGTTCTTC. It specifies CASSAGGGSYNEQFF.

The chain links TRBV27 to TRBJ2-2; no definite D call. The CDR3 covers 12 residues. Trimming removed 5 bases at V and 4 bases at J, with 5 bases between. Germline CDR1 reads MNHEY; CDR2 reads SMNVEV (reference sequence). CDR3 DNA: TGTGCCAGCAGTACTCCCACCGGGGAGCTGTTTTTT. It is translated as CASSTPTGELFF.

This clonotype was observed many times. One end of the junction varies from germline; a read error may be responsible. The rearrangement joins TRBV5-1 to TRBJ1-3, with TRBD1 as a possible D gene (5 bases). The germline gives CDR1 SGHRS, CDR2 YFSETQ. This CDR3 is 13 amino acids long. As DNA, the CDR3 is TGTGCCAGCAGCCGAGGGGATGGAAACACCATATATTTT. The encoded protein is CASSRGDGNTIYF.

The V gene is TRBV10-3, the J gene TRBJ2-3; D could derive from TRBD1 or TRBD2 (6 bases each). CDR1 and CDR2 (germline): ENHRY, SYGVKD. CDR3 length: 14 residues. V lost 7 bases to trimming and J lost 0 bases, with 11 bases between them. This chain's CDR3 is CAIKGGTSTDTQYF. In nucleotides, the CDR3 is TGTGCCATCAAAGGGGGGACAAGCACAGATACGCAGTATTTT.

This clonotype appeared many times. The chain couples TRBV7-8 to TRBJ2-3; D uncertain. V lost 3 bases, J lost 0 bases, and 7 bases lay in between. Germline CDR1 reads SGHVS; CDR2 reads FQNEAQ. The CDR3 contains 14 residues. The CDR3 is CASSFGRSTDTQYF. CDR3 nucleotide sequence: TGTGCCAGCAGCTTCGGGCGCAGCACAGATACGCAGTATTTT.

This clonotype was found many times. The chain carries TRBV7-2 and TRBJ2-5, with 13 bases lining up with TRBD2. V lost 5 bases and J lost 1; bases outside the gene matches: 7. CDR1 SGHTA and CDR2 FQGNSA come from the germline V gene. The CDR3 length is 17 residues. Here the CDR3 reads CASSELAGGISQETQYF. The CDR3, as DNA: TGTGCCAGCAGCGAACTAGCGGGAGGGATTAGCCAAGAGACCCAGTACTTC. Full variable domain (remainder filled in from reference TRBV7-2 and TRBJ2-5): GAGVSQSPSNKVTEKGKDVELRCDPISGHTALYWYRQSLGQGLEFLIYFQGNSAPDKSGLPSDRFSAERTGGSVSTLTIQRTQQEDSAVYLCASSELAGGISQETQYFGPGTRLLVL.

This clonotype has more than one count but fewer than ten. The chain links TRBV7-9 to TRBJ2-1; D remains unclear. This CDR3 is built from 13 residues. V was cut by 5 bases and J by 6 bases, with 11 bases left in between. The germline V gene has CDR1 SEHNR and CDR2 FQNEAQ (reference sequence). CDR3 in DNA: TGTGCCAGCAGCATGGGTCTCATCAATGAGCAGTTCTTC. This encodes CASSMGLINEQFF.

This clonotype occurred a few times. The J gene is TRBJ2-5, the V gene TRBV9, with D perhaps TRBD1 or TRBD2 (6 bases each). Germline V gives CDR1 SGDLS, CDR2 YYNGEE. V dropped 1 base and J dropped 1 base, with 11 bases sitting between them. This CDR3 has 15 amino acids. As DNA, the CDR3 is TGTGCCAGCAGCGTACGGAGGGGGACCCAAGAGACCCAGTACTTC. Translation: CASSVRRGTQETQYF.

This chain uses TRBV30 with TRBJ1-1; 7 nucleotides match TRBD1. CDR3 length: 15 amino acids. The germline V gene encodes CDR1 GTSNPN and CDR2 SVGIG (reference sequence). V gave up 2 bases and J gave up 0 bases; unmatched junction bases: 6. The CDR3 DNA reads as TGTGCCTGGAGTTCCAACAGGGGTATGAACACTGAAGCTTTCTTT. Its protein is CAWSSNRGMNTEAFF.

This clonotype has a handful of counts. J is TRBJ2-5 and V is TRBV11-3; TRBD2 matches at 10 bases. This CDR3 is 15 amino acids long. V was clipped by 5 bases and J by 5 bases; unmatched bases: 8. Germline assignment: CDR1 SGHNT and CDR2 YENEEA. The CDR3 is CASSQTGTSEETQYF. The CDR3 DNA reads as TGTGCCAGCAGCCAAACCGGGACTAGCGAGGAGACCCAGTACTTC.

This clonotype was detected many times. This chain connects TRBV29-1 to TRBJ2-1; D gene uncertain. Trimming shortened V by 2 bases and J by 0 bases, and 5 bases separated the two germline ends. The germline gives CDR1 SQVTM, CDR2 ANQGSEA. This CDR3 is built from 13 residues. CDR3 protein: CSVEQASYNEQFF. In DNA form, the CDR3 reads TGCAGCGTTGAACAGGCCTCCTACAATGAGCAGTTCTTC.

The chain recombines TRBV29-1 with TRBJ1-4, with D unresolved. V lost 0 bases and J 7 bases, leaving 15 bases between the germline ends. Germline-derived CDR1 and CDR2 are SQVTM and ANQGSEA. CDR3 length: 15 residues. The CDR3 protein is CSVEDLRKGGEKLFF. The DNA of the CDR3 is TGCAGCGTTGAAGATCTTCGCAAGGGCGGTGAAAAACTGTTTTTT. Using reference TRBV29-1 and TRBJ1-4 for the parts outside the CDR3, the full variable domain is SAVISQKPSRDICQRGTSLTIQCQVDSQVTMMFWYRQQPGQSLTLIATANQGSEATYESGFVIDKFPISRPNLTFSTLTVSNMSPEDSSIYLCSVEDLRKGGEKLFFGSGTQLSVL.

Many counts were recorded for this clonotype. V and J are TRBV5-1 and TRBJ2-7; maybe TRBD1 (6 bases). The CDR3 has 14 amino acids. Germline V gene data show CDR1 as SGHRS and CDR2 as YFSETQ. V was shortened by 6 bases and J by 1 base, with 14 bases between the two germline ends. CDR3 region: CASKVGDKSYEQYF. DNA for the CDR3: TGCGCCAGCAAGGTCGGGGACAAGTCCTACGAGCAGTACTTC.

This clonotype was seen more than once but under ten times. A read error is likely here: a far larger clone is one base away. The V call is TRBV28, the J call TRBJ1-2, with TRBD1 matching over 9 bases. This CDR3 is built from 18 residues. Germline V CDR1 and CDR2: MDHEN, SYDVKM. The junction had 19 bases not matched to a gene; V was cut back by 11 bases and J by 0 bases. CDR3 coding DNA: TGTGCCTCCGGAAAACTCCGGGACAGGGATCGTGCTAACTATGGCTACACCTTC. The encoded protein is CASGKLRDRDRANYGYTF.

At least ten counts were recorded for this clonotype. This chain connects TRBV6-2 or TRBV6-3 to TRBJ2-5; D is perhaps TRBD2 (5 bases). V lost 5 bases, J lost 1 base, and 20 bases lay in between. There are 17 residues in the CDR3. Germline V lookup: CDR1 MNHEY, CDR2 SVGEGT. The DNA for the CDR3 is TGTGCCAGCAGTGACGCTCTGGCAGGACTCATCCAAGAGACCCAGTACTTC. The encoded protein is CASSDALAGLIQETQYF.

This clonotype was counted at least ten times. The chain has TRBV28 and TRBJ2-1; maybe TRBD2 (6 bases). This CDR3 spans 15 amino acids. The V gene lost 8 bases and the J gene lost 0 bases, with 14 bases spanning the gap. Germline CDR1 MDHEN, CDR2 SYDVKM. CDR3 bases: TGTGCCAGCGGGGTGGACGGGAGCTCCTACAATGAGCAGTTCTTC. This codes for CASGVDGSSYNEQFF.

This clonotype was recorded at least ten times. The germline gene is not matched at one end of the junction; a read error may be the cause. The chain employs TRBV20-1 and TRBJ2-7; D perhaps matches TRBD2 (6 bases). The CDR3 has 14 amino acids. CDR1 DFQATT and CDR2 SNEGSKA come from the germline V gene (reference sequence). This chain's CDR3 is CSARVGTPSHEQYF. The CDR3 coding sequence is TGCAGTGCTAGAGTGGGGACTCCCTCCCACGAGCAGTACTTC.

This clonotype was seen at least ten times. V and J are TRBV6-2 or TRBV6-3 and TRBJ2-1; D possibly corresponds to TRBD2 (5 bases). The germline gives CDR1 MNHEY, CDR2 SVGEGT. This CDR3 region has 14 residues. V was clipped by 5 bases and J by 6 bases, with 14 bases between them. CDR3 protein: CASSPRRRGNEQFF. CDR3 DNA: TGTGCCAGCAGTCCCCGACGCCGGGGCAATGAGCAGTTCTTC.

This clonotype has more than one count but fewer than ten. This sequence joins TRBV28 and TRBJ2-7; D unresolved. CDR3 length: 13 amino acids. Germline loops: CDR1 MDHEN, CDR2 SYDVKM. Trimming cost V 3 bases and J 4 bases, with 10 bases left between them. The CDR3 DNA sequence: TGTGCCAGCAGTTTGGGCCCCGAATACGAGCAGTACTTC. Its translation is CASSLGPEYEQYF. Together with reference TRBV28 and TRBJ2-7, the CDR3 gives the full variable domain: DVKVTQSSRYLVKRTGEKVFLECVQDMDHENMFWYRQDPGLGLRLIYFSYDVKMKEKGDIPEGYSVSREKKERFSLILESASTNQTSMYLCASSLGPEYEQYFGPGTRLTVT.

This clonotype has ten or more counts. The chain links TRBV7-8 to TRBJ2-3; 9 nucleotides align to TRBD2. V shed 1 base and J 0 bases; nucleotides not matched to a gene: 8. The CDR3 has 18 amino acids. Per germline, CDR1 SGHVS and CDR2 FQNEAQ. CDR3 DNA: TGTGCCAGCAGCTTAGTGGTCGGCGGGGGGGCCAGCACAGATACGCAGTATTTT. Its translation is CASSLVVGGGASTDTQYF.

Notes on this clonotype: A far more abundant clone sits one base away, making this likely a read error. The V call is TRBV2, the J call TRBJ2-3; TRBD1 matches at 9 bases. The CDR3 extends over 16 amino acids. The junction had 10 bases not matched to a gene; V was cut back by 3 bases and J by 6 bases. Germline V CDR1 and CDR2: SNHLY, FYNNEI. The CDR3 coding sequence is TGTGCCAGCAGTGACCGACGGACAGGGGTGGCTGATACGCAGTATTTT. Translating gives CASSDRRTGVADTQYF.

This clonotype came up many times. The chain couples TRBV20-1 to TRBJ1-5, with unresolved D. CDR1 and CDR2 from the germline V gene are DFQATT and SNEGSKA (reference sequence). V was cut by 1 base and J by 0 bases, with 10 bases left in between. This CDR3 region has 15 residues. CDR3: CSARARGYSNQPQHF. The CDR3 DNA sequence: TGCAGTGCTAGAGCTCGGGGTTATAGCAATCAGCCCCAGCATTTT.